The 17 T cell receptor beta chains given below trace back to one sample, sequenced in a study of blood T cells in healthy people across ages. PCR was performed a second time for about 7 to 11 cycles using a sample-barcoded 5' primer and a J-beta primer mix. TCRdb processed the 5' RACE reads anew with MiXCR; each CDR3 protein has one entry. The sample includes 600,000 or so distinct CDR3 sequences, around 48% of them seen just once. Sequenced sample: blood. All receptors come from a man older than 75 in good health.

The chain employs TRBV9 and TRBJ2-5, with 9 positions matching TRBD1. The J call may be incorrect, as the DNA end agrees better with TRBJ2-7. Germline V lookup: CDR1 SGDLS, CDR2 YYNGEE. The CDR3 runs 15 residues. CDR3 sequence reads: CASSVAPGQGHEQYF. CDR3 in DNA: TGTGCCAGCAGCGTAGCCCCGGGACAGGGTCACGAGCAGTACTTC.

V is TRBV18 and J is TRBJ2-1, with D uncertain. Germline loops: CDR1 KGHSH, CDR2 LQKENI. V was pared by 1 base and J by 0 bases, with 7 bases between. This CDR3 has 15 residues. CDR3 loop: CASSPLQLSYNEQFF. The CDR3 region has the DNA TGTGCCAGCTCACCACTTCAGCTCTCCTACAATGAGCAGTTCTTC.

CDR3 sequence reads: CASSQDRPSGGYNEQFF. The CDR3, as DNA: TGCGCCAGCAGCCAAGATCGGCCTAGCGGGGGGTACAATGAGCAGTTCTTC. The gene calls are TRBV4-3 and TRBJ2-1; 11 bases agree with TRBD2. Per germline, CDR1 LGHNA and CDR2 YSLEER. The trim removed 0 bases at V and 4 bases at J, leaving 5 bases unmatched. There are 17 residues in the CDR3.

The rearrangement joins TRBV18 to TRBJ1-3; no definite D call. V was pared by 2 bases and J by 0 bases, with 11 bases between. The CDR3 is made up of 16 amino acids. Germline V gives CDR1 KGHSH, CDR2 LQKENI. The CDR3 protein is CASSPTGGSSGNTIYF. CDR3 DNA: TGTGCCAGCTCACCAACGGGCGGGAGCTCTGGAAACACCATATATTTT.

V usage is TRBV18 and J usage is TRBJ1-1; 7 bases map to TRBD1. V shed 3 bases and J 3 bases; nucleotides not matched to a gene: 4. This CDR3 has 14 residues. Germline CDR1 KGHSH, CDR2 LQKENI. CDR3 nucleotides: TGTGCCAGCTCACCTCTTGACAGGGACACTGAAGCTTTCTTT. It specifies CASSPLDRDTEAFF.

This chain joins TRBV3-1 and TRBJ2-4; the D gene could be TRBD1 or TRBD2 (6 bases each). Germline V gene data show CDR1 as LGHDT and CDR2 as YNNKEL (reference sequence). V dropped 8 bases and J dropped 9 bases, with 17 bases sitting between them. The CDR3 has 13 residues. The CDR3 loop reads CASGISQGGIQYF. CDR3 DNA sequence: TGTGCCAGCGGGATATCACAGGGAGGCATTCAGTACTTC.

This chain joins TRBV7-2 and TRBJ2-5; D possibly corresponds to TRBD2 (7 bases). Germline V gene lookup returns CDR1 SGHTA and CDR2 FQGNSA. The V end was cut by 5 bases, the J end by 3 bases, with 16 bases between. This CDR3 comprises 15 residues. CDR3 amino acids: CASSPPGGLKETQYF. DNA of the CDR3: TGTGCCAGCAGCCCCCCCGGGGGGCTAAAAGAGACCCAGTACTTC.

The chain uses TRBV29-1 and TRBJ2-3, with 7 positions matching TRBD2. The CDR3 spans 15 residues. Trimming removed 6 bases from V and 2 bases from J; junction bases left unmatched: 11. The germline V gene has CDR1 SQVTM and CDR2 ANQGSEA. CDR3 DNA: TGCAGCGTGGGGGGTAGCGGGTCCGCCACAGATACGCAGTATTTT. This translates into CSVGGSGSATDTQYF.

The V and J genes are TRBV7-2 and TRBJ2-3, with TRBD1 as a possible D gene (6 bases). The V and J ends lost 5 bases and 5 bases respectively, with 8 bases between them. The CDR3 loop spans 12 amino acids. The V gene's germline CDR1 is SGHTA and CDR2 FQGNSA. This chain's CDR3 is CASSPDRDTQYF. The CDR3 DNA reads TGTGCCAGCAGCCCGGACAGAGATACGCAGTATTTT.

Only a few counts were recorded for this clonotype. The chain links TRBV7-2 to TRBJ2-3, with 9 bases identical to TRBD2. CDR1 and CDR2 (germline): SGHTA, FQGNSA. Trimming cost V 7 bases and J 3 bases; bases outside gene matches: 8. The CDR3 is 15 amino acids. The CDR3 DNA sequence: TGTGCCAGCACCGTAGATAGCGGGAGTACAGATACGCAGTATTTT. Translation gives CASTVDSGSTDTQYF.

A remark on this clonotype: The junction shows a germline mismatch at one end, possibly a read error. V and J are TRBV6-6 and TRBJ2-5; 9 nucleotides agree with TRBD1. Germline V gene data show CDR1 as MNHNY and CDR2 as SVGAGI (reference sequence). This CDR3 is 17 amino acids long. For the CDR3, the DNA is TGTGCCAGCAGTAAAACGGACAGGGGCGAGTACCGAGAGACTCAGTACTTC. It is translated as CASSKTDRGEYRETQYF.

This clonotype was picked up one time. Here the CDR3 reads CATGRTGGADTQYF. The CDR3 bases are TGTGCCACCGGGAGAACAGGGGGCGCAGATACGCAGTATTTT. This chain joins TRBV27 and TRBJ2-3; 9 bases agree with TRBD1. Germline CDR1 and CDR2: MNHEY and SMNVEV (reference sequence). This CDR3 comprises 14 residues. The V gene end was trimmed by 10 bases and the J gene end by 4 bases; junction bases not matched to a gene: 9.

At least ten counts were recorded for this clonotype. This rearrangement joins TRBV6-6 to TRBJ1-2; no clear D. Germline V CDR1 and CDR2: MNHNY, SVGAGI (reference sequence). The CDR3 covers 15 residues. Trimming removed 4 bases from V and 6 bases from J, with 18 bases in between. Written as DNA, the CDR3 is TGTGCCAGCAGTTTTATTGAGACCGTCGGGAATGGCTACACCTTC. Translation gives CASSFIETVGNGYTF.

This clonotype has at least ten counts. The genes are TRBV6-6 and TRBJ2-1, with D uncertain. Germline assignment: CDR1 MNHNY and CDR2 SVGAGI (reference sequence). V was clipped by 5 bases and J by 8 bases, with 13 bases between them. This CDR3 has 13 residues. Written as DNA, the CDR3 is TGTGCCAGCAGTGCCCCTCTACGGGATGAGCAGTTCTTC. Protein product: CASSAPLRDEQFF.

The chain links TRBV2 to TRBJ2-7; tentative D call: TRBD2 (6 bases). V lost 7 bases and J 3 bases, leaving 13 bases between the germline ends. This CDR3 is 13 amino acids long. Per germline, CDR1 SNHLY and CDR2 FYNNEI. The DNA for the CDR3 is TGTGCCAGCAACTTTGGAGGGGACTACGAGCAGTACTTC. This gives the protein CASNFGGDYEQYF.

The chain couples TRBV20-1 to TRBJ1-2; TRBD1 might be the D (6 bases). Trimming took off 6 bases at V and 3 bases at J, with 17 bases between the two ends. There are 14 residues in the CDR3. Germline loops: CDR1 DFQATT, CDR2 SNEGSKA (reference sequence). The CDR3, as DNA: TGCAGTGCCCCGGGGGCCCAGGAATACTATGGCTACACCTTC. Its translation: CSAPGAQEYYGYTF.

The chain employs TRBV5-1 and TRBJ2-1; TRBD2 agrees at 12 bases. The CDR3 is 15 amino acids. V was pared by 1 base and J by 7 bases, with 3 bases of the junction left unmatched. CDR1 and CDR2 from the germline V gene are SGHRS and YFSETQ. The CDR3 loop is CASSLPSGRVNEQFF. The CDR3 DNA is TGCGCCAGCAGCTTGCCTAGCGGGAGGGTTAATGAGCAGTTCTTC.